The rows below give T cell receptor beta chains drawn from one sample of a study of shared clonotypes between healthy human individuals. Generated by immunoSEQ multiplex PCR, the TCRdb table keeps only in-frame clones and is missing some. The sample includes over a million clones, 95% to 97% seen only once; the top ten take roughly 1.2%. Sequenced material: naive CD4+ T cells sorted from blood. These receptors originate from a man aged 30 to 39 in good health. The CDR3 runs from the conserved cysteine through the conserved F or W. A D gene is named only where the DNA matches it firmly. Clone size is not always given. Where it is, it says once, few, many or a class for expanded clones.

v_gene	abundance	j_gene	d_gene	CDR3nt	CDR3aa
TRBV21-1	-	TRBJ2-7	-	TGTGCCAGCAGCACGTCGGGAGGGTCGGGCGAGCAGTACTTC	CASSTSGGSGEQYF
TRBV28	-	TRBJ2-1	TRBD2	TGTGCCAGCAGTACCTCGGGACTAGCGGGAGATAGGACCTACAATGAGCAGTTCTTC	CASSTSGLAGDRTYNEQFF
TRBV7-8	-	TRBJ1-1	TRBD1	TGTGCCAGCAGCTGGAGGGACAGTATGAACACTGAAGCTTTCTTT	CASSWRDSMNTEAFF
TRBV18	-	TRBJ2-5	-	TGTGCCAGCTCACCACCGCGACAGCAAGAGACCCAGTACTTC	CASSPPRQQETQYF
TRBV7-2	-	TRBJ1-1	-	TGTGCCAGCAGCTCCCGCGGGGACACCATGAACACTGAAGCTTTCTTT	CASSSRGDTMNTEAFF
TRBV10-1	-	TRBJ2-7	-	TGCGCCAGTTCGAAGGGCGACGAGCAGTACTTC	CASSKGDEQYF
TRBV30	-	TRBJ2-4	TRBD1	TGTGCCTGGAGTCCACCGGGACAGACCATTGGGGGGTACTTC	CAWSPPGQTIGGYF
TRBV27	-	TRBJ1-1	-	TGTGCCAGCAGGCTACTGGGGGAGCTATCCACTGAAGCTTTCTTT	CASRLLGELSTEAFF
TRBV7-9	-	TRBJ2-7	TRBD2	TGTGCCAGCAGCTTAAGTCTAGCGGGATACTACGAGCAGTACTTC	CASSLSLAGYYEQYF
TRBV5-1	-	TRBJ2-7	-	TGCGCCAGCAGCTTGGCGGTACAGGGTAAAGGCCACGAGCAGTACTTC	CASSLAVQGKGHEQYF
TRBV2	-	TRBJ2-3	-	TGTGCCAGCAAGGAAGAAAGCACAGATACGCAGTATTTT	CASKEESTDTQYF
TRBV5-4	-	TRBJ2-2	-	TGTGCCAGCAGCGAGAAGGAAAACACCGGGGAGCTGTTTTTT	CASSEKENTGELFF
TRBV29-1	-	TRBJ2-5	-	TGCAGCGCCCTGAGTTACAGTAAAGAGACCCAGTACTTC	CSALSYSKETQYF
TRBV10-3	once	TRBJ2-7	-	TGTGCCATCAGTGGTGACTATTCTTCGAATTACGAGCAGTACTTC	CAISGDYSSNYEQYF
TRBV20-1	once	TRBJ2-7	-	TGCAGTGCTTCCGGGACACACGAGCAGTACTTC	CSASGTHEQYF
TRBV9	-	TRBJ2-7	-	TGTGCCAGCAGCGTAGGTCGGGCTTCCTACGAGCAGTACTTC	CASSVGRASYEQYF
TRBV2	-	TRBJ2-3	-	TGTGCCAGCAGATCTAGCGCGGATACGCAGTATTTT	CASRSSADTQYF
TRBV19	-	TRBJ2-5	TRBD2	TGTGCCAGTAGTATTCAGCATGGCGGCGGGAGTTTTAAGACCCAGTACTTC	CASSIQHGGGSFKTQYF
TRBV9	-	TRBJ2-2	-	TGTGCCAGCAGCCAGACGATCACCGGGGAGCTGTTTTTT	CASSQTITGELFF
TRBV7-9	-	TRBJ2-2	TRBD1	TGTGCCAGCAGCCGAGGACAGGGGCGGACCGGGGAGCTGTTTTTT	CASSRGQGRTGELFF
TRBV10-3	-	TRBJ2-1	TRBD2	TGTGCCATCACCCCCCTAGCGGGAGTCGGAAATGAGCAGTTCTTC	CAITPLAGVGNEQFF
TRBV9	-	TRBJ2-2	-	TGTGCCAGCAGCGCTTTGACGGGCCACGGAGCGGTCGGGGAGCTGTTTTTT	CASSALTGHGAVGELFF
TRBV5-1	-	TRBJ2-1	TRBD2	TGCGCCAGCAGCTTGAATTCCGGGACTAGCGGATACAATGAGCAGTTCTTC	CASSLNSGTSGYNEQFF
TRBV2	once	TRBJ1-5	-	TGTGCCAGCAGTCCCCGTCAGAATCAGCCCCAGCATTTT	CASSPRQNQPQHF
TRBV27	-	TRBJ2-7	-	TGTGCCAGCAGTCCAATTGGGACACGGAGTAAGCAGTACTTC	CASSPIGTRSKQYF
TRBV5-1	-	TRBJ2-7	-	TGCGCCAGCAGCTTGGAAGGGGGTACTGGGTACGAGCAGTACTTC	CASSLEGGTGYEQYF
TRBV25-1	-	TRBJ2-7	TRBD2	TGTGCCAGCAGTCCGACTAGCGGGGCCTACGAGCAGTACTTC	CASSPTSGAYEQYF
TRBV10-3	-	TRBJ2-2	TRBD2	TGTGCCATAAAAAGACTAGCGGGAGATAGCTCCGGGGAGCTGTTTTTT	CAIKRLAGDSSGELFF
TRBV19	-	TRBJ1-1	-	TGTGCCAGCAGCGGGACCGCGAGAACTGAAGCTTTCTTT	CASSGTARTEAFF